This TCR beta chain comes out of a study of blood T cells in healthy people across ages. Whole-study findings and limits: Greater diversity and more naive CD4+ cells were seen in long-lived donors than in aged donors.

With a J-beta primer mix and a sample-barcoded 5' primer, a second PCR ran about 7 to 12 cycles. TCRdb re-called the 5' RACE reads with MiXCR, one entry per CDR3 protein. The sample lists around 970,000 distinct CDR3 sequences; just over 50% were seen once. Trimming cost V 10 bases and J 7 bases; bases outside gene matches: 10. Germline V gene lookup returns CDR1 MNHEY and CDR2 SMNVEV (reference sequence). The CDR3 sequence is 13 residues long. Per sample, no less than 5 micrograms of total RNA were extracted. As to this clonotype: The antigen remains unidentified.

The V call is TRBV27, the J call TRBJ2-1; 7 nucleotides line up with TRBD1. Specimen: blood. This sequence was found in a woman aged 60-75 years in good health. The CDR3 loop reads CATRTGGANEQFF. The CDR3 nucleotides are TGTGCCACCAGGACAGGAGGCGCGAATGAGCAGTTCTTC.